This is a list of T cell receptor beta chains from one sample in a study of a mutant IDH1 vaccine in newly diagnosed glioma. Using immunoSEQ multiplex PCR, the repertoire was profiled, and TCRdb retains in-frame clones only, with some absent. The sample consists of tens of thousands of clones, approximately 82% of them appearing once. Their recognized antigens are unknown. Sample: PBMCs, taken from a glioma patient whose treatment included an IDH1 peptide vaccine. Every receptor here comes from a woman between 18 and 30 years old with glioma. The CDR3 runs from the conserved cysteine through the conserved F or W. D genes are given only for firm matches. Expanded clones are given a class, and other clones once, few, many or no size at all.

d_call	v_call	j_call	cdr3_length	clone_size	cdr3_aa	cdr3_nt
TRBD1	TRBV5-1	TRBJ1-4	15	once	CASSFPRDRNEKLFF	TGCGCCAGCAGCTTCCCCCGGGACAGGAATGAAAAACTGTTTTTT
-	TRBV4-2	TRBJ2-2	17	medium-sized	CASSQAWGGARTGELFF	TGTGCCAGCAGCCAGGCCTGGGGGGGGGCGCGAACCGGGGAGCTGTTTTTT
-	TRBV5-1	TRBJ1-2	12	few	CASSLRVGGYTF	TGCGCCAGCAGCTTGAGGGTGGGTGGCTACACCTTC
TRBD1	TRBV5-1	TRBJ2-7	14	-	CASSQGQLLDEQYF	TGCGCCAGCAGCCAGGGACAGCTCCTGGACGAGCAGTACTTC
-	TRBV7-9	TRBJ2-5	12	-	CASTKMGETQYF	TGTGCCAGCACAAAGATGGGGGAGACCCAGTACTTC
-	TRBV6-4	TRBJ1-4	13	-	CASRRTVNEKLFF	TGTGCCAGCAGAAGGACGGTTAATGAAAAACTGTTTTTT
-	TRBV25-1	TRBJ1-2	12	-	CASSDIKDGYTF	TGTGCCAGCAGTGACATAAAGGATGGCTACACCTTC
TRBD1	TRBV4-3	TRBJ2-6	17	-	CASSPWTGTSGANVLTF	TGCGCCAGCAGCCCTTGGACAGGGACAAGTGGGGCCAACGTCCTGACTTTC
TRBD1	TRBV27	TRBJ1-5	16	-	CASSPGTVISNQPQHF	TGTGCCAGCAGTCCTGGGACAGTAATTAGCAATCAGCCCCAGCATTTT
-	TRBV6-1	TRBJ2-7	16	-	CASSELVRVQGYEQYF	TGTGCCAGCAGTGAACTAGTTAGGGTTCAAGGGTACGAGCAGTACTTC